The TCR beta chain described here comes from a study of cytomegalovirus exposure and HLA in healthy donors. Overall study findings and caveats: Some V segments, including TRBV6-2 and TRBV6-3, were excluded as indistinguishable. It was assumed in the presence/absence analyses that sequencing depth was roughly uniform across donors. Evidence from a later analysis indicated that most CMV-associated TCR beta chains looked HLA-restricted. Rates of TCR association differed by HLA locus in a later analysis, with DRB1 highest and HLA-C lowest.

The study ran its PCR with 60 Vbeta and 13 Jbeta primers. Measured with immunoSEQ multiplex PCR; TCRdb has only the in-frame clones, and not every one. Among 150,000 to 200,000 clones listed, under 80% were seen once. Turning to this clone: Its antigen is unidentified.

Germline CDR1 LNHDA, CDR2 SQIVND (reference sequence). V lost 3 bases to trimming and J lost 7 bases, with 12 bases between them. There are 13 residues in the CDR3. V usage is TRBV19 and J usage is TRBJ2-5; a weak D match, TRBD2 (6 bases). This TCR was sampled from a man aged 35 to 55 in good health and CMV-seronegative. Sequenced: PBMCs. For the CDR3, the DNA is TGTGCCAGTAGTATGGCGGGGATGGGGACCCAGTACTTC. The encoded protein is CASSMAGMGTQYF.